These 26 T cell receptor beta chains share one sample of origin, sequenced in a study of T cell responses to AZD1222 COVID-19 vaccine. Some clones are missing from TCRdb's copy, which holds only in-frame ones; the method was immunoSEQ multiplex PCR. The data contain some 120,000 clones, roughly 90% of them singletons. This material consisted of peripheral blood, taken on day 0 of AZD1222 vaccination. Every receptor here comes from an adult in good health.

This clone was detected only a few times. This chain joins TRBV5-4 and TRBJ1-4; D call uncertain. The germline V gene has CDR1 SGHNT and CDR2 YYREEE (reference sequence). This CDR3 is 15 amino acids long. V lost 3 bases and J 2 bases, leaving 11 bases between the germline ends. The CDR3 DNA reads as TGTGCCAGCAGCTCGAGGGCGGGGACTAATGAAAAACTGTTTTTT. It is translated as CASSSRAGTNEKLFF.

The chain is built from TRBV7-9 and TRBJ2-7; D is perhaps TRBD1 (6 bases). Germline V gene data show CDR1 as SEHNR and CDR2 as FQNEAQ (reference sequence). Trimming cost V 5 bases and J 7 bases, with 18 bases left between them. The CDR3 is 14 residues long. The CDR3 DNA reads TGTGCCAGCAGCCACGAGGACAGCCTGCATGAGCAGTACTTC. As protein: CASSHEDSLHEQYF.

The chain links TRBV19 to TRBJ2-7, with 11 bases aligning to TRBD1. The length of the CDR3 is 15 residues. The junction had 6 bases not matched to a gene; V was cut back by 5 bases and J by 3 bases. The V gene's germline CDR1 is LNHDA and CDR2 SQIVND (reference sequence). CDR3 in amino acids: CASSSGQGVYYEQYF. The DNA of the CDR3 is TGTGCCAGTAGTTCGGGACAGGGGGTTTACTACGAGCAGTACTTC.

The genes are TRBV7-2 and TRBJ2-7; 7 nucleotides agree with TRBD2. The CDR3 has 15 amino acids. The V gene end was trimmed by 2 bases and the J gene end by 0 bases; junction bases not matched to a gene: 4. The germline V gene encodes CDR1 SGHTA and CDR2 FQGNSA. The CDR3 coding sequence is TGTGCCAGCAGCTTACGCGGGAGCACCTCCTACGAGCAGTACTTC. Encoded protein: CASSLRGSTSYEQYF.

V is TRBV24-1 and J is TRBJ2-1, with TRBD1 identical over 7 bases. Germline V gene lookup returns CDR1 KGHDR and CDR2 SFDVKD. This CDR3 spans 15 amino acids. V was clipped by 5 bases and J by 3 bases; unmatched bases: 6. The CDR3 DNA is TGTGCCACCAGTGCCGTTGCAGGGGGCTACAATGAGCAGTTCTTC. It encodes CATSAVAGGYNEQFF.

The chain recombines TRBV19 with TRBJ1-5, with D hard to call. The V end lost 6 bases, the J end lost 4 bases, and 10 bases lay between the germline ends. Looked up from germline, CDR1 is LNHDA and CDR2 is SQIVND (reference sequence). CDR3 length: 13 residues. The CDR3 nucleotides are TGTGCCAGTAGAACCCGGGGAAATCAGCCCCAGCATTTT. This sequence encodes CASRTRGNQPQHF.

This chain links TRBV5-4 with TRBJ2-2, with 10 bases matching TRBD2. The CDR3 runs 16 residues. The junction had 7 bases not matched to a gene; V was cut back by 3 bases and J by 5 bases. CDR1 and CDR2 (germline): SGHNT, YYREEE (reference sequence). The CDR3 sequence is CASSSLAGERTGELFF. The CDR3, as DNA: TGTGCCAGCAGCTCCCTAGCGGGAGAGCGAACCGGGGAGCTGTTTTTT.

The chain couples TRBV5-6 to TRBJ2-3; no clear D. Trimming left V 0 bases short and J 1 base short, with 3 bases between. In germline, CDR1 is SGHDT, CDR2 YYEEEE. This CDR3 contains 13 residues. CDR3 loop: CASSLERTDTQYF. The CDR3 DNA sequence: TGTGCCAGCAGCTTGGAGCGCACAGATACGCAGTATTTT.

The J gene is TRBJ2-4, the V gene TRBV6-2 or TRBV6-3; D call uncertain. Trimming shortened V by 0 bases and J by 7 bases, and 13 bases separated the two germline ends. This CDR3 is built from 15 residues. From germline, CDR1 is MNHEY and CDR2 SVGEGT. CDR3 DNA: TGTGCCAGCAGTTACTCGTTTACAGTACAGAACATTCAGTACTTC. It is translated as CASSYSFTVQNIQYF.

CDR3 DNA: TGTGCCAGCGGTCGACTAGCGGGCCTAACAGATACGCAGTATTTT. It specifies CASGRLAGLTDTQYF. The rearrangement joins TRBV2 to TRBJ2-3; 10 bases agree with TRBD2. This CDR3 spans 15 amino acids. CDR1 is SNHLY and CDR2 is FYNNEI in the germline V gene. Losses at the gene ends were 8 bases for V and 3 bases for J; bases not matched to a gene: 8.

The chain carries TRBV7-2 and TRBJ2-7; D possibly uses TRBD1 or TRBD2 (5 bases each). V was clipped by 5 bases and J by 7 bases, with 18 bases between them. The CDR3 consists of 14 residues. The V gene's germline CDR1 is SGHTA and CDR2 FQGNSA. CDR3 bases: TGTGCCAGCAGCCCAAGGGACCGCTATTGGGAGCAGTACTTC. Protein product: CASSPRDRYWEQYF.

The V gene is TRBV11-2, the J gene TRBJ2-1; 7 nucleotides match TRBD2. V lost 5 bases to trimming and J lost 2 bases; unmatched junction nucleotides: 3. The germline V gene has CDR1 SGHAT and CDR2 FQNNGV. The CDR3 is 14 residues long. CDR3 residues: CASSPSGPYNEQFF. The CDR3 DNA reads as TGTGCCAGCAGCCCTAGCGGCCCCTACAATGAGCAGTTCTTC.

The genes are TRBV19 and TRBJ2-7, with TRBD1 matching 8 bases. The CDR3 contains 15 residues. Germline V CDR1 and CDR2: LNHDA, SQIVND (reference sequence). Trimming removed 6 bases from V and 1 base from J; junction bases left unmatched: 8. The CDR3 coding sequence is TGTGCCAGTAGCAACGACAGGGGTCGTTCCTACGAGCAGTACTTC. Its translation: CASSNDRGRSYEQYF.

The J gene is TRBJ1-1, the V gene TRBV12-5; maybe TRBD1 (6 bases). V lost 1 base to trimming and J lost 7 bases, with 10 bases between them. The length of the CDR3 is 13 residues. Germline loops: CDR1 LGHNT, CDR2 FRNRAP. Here the CDR3 reads CASGLETGFEAFF. DNA of the CDR3: TGTGCTAGTGGTTTGGAGACAGGATTTGAAGCTTTCTTT.

The chain couples TRBV7-2 to TRBJ2-7, with TRBD2 matching over 11 bases. V lost 3 bases and J lost 3; bases outside the gene matches: 4. CDR3 length equals 15 residues. Per germline, CDR1 SGHTA and CDR2 FQGNSA. This CDR3 is CASSFASGGHYEQYF. The DNA for the CDR3 is TGTGCCAGCAGCTTTGCTAGCGGGGGGCACTACGAGCAGTACTTC.

The chain recombines TRBV19 with TRBJ1-2; a weak D match, TRBD1 (5 bases). This CDR3 spans 17 amino acids. V dropped 1 base and J dropped 2 bases, with 17 bases sitting between them. Germline-derived CDR1 and CDR2 are LNHDA and SQIVND (reference sequence). The CDR3 DNA reads as TGTGCCAGTAGTATAGTCCCGTGGGGCGCCCGGAACTATGGCTACACCTTC. This translates into CASSIVPWGARNYGYTF.

The chain combines TRBV12-3 or TRBV12-4 with TRBJ1-2; possibly TRBD1 for D (6 bases). The CDR3 spans 13 residues. Trimming removed 6 bases from V and 5 bases from J, with 13 bases in between. DNA of the CDR3: TGTGCCAGCAGCACAGGGATGGGTTATGGCTACACCTTC. Translated: CASSTGMGYGYTF.

The V and J genes are TRBV10-2 and TRBJ2-7; D assignment may be TRBD1 or TRBD2 (5 bases each). Per germline, CDR1 WSHSY and CDR2 SAAADI. This CDR3 spans 15 amino acids. Deletions cut 6 bases from V and 4 bases from J, with 19 bases between. The CDR3 is CASSKSGTVLYEQYF. The CDR3 nucleotides are TGCGCCAGCAGCAAATCCGGGACGGTTCTTTACGAGCAGTACTTC.

The chain is built from TRBV11-3 and TRBJ2-1; the D gene is possibly TRBD2 (5 bases). The V and J ends lost 5 bases and 6 bases respectively, with 26 bases between them. The CDR3 spans 18 residues. CDR1 and CDR2 (germline): SGHNT, YENEEA. The CDR3 reads CASSRKFLGISVSNEQFF. The CDR3 DNA sequence: TGTGCCAGCAGCCGAAAGTTTTTGGGGATTAGCGTGAGCAATGAGCAGTTCTTC.

The chain recombines TRBV4-1 with TRBJ1-5, with a possible D match to TRBD1 (6 bases). This CDR3 is 15 amino acids long. V lost 1 base and J 7 bases, leaving 14 bases between the germline ends. The germline V gene encodes CDR1 MGHRA and CDR2 YSYEKL. CDR3 loop: CASSQGAGDGQPQHF. CDR3 nucleotides: TGCGCCAGCAGCCAAGGAGCAGGGGATGGCCAGCCCCAGCATTTT.

The chain joins TRBV6-6 to TRBJ2-7; the match to TRBD1 covers 7 bases. V trimming: 2 bases; J trimming: 6 bases; junction bases outside the gene matches: 7. This CDR3 has 14 amino acids. Germline V gives CDR1 MNHNY, CDR2 SVGAGI (reference sequence). The CDR3: CASSYNGKGAEQYF. CDR3 bases: TGTGCCAGCAGTTACAACGGGAAGGGGGCCGAGCAGTACTTC.

J is TRBJ2-7 and V is TRBV27; D remains ambiguous. The ends were cut back, 5 bases at V and 3 bases at J, with 11 bases in the middle. The CDR3 spans 13 residues. Germline CDR1 is MNHEY and CDR2 is SMNVEV (reference sequence). The CDR3 sequence is CASSTASRYEQYF. As DNA, the CDR3 is TGTGCCAGCAGTACCGCCTCGCGCTACGAGCAGTACTTC.

The CDR3 DNA reads as TGTGCCAGCAGTTTAGGTCCCGAGACCCAGTACTTC. Its translation: CASSLGPETQYF. The gene calls are TRBV12-3 or TRBV12-4 and TRBJ2-5; D uncertain. The CDR3 sequence is 12 residues long. V gave up 1 base and J gave up 5 bases, with 5 bases separating them.

The chain is built from TRBV7-9 and TRBJ1-4; perhaps TRBD1 as D (5 bases). CDR3 length equals 14 residues. V was pared by 7 bases and J by 5 bases, with 14 bases between. Per the germline V gene, CDR1 is SEHNR and CDR2 is FQNEAQ (reference sequence). The CDR3 DNA reads TGTGCCAGCACCAGAGGGACGGAAAATGAAAAACTGTTTTTT. The encoded protein is CASTRGTENEKLFF.

The chain joins TRBV28 to TRBJ2-1, with 8 bases aligning to TRBD2. The trim removed 6 bases at V and 8 bases at J, leaving 12 bases unmatched. Germline CDR1 MDHEN, CDR2 SYDVKM. The CDR3 is 15 amino acids. The CDR3 is CASSPLLREVHEQFF. The CDR3 DNA reads TGTGCCAGCAGCCCATTGTTGCGGGAGGTCCATGAGCAGTTCTTC.

This clone was seen a single time. The chain recombines TRBV19 with TRBJ2-7; weak D call: TRBD1 (6 bases). Germline V gene sequence: CDR1 LNHDA, CDR2 SQIVND (reference sequence). The V gene lost 2 bases and the J gene lost 1 base, with 24 bases spanning the gap. The CDR3 is made up of 19 amino acids. As DNA, the CDR3 is TGTGCCAGTAGTATAAGGGCGGGTCAGGGGCCAGGCGCATCCTACGAGCAGTACTTC. The encoded protein is CASSIRAGQGPGASYEQYF.